The present TCR beta chain was sequenced within a study of blood T cell repertoires in COVID-19. Looking at the study overall: The analysed material was cDNA or gDNA that came from T cells, B-cell-depleted T cells, or PBMCs.

The study recruited people aged about 18 to 95 years across about two dozen US areas. Clones were sequenced by immunoSEQ multiplex PCR, and TCRdb holds only the in-frame ones, with some missing. The profile shows some 180,000 clones, 82% of them singletons. The CDR3 runs to 16 residues. CDR1 is SQVTM and CDR2 is ANQGSEA in the germline V gene. Germline trimming cut 5 bases from V and 0 bases from J; bases unmatched to any gene: 8. The sequencing input was PBMCs or T cells enriched from blood (not recorded which). This sequence originates from a woman aged 55-69 years with acute COVID-19. V gene TRBV29-1 combines with J gene TRBJ2-1; 9 bases align to TRBD2. Here the CDR3 reads CSVLAGSLSSYNEQFF. CDR3 DNA: TGCAGCGTTCTAGCGGGAAGCTTAAGCTCCTACAATGAGCAGTTCTTC.